The 27 T cell receptor beta chains below were found in one sample sequenced in a study of T cells in Graves' hyperthyroidism and ophthalmopathy. RNA transcripts were the template for amplifying TCR beta CDR3 regions. First-round RT-PCR of the TCR CDR3 relied on the HTBI primer set. MiXCR was run by TCRdb on the multiplex PCR reads, yielding one entry per CDR3 protein. The table includes around 420,000 distinct CDR3 sequences, 15% to 19% detected once. Material for sequencing was blood. The receptors stem from a woman aged 18-35 years with Graves' hyperthyroidism.

As to this clonotype: Since a much larger clone is just one base distant, this may be a read error. The V gene is TRBV12-5, the J gene TRBJ1-3; D uncertain. CDR3 size: 14 residues. Germline CDR1 is LGHNT and CDR2 is FRNRAP. CDR3 in DNA: TGTGCTAGTGGTTTCCTACTCACCAGCAACACCATGTATTTT. It translates to CASGFLLTSNTMYF.

This clonotype was recorded many times. This chain joins TRBV19 and TRBJ1-2, with unresolved D. The V end was cut by 5 bases, the J end by 2 bases, with 12 bases between. Germline CDR1 LNHDA, CDR2 SQIVND (reference sequence). CDR3 length equals 14 residues. The CDR3 coding sequence is TGTGCCAGTAGTGGACGACAAGGCAACTATGGCTACACCTTC. Translating gives CASSGRQGNYGYTF.

This clonotype was counted only a few times. A much larger clone is a single base away; this may be a read error. The chain joins TRBV7-8 to TRBJ2-7; D perhaps matches TRBD1 (6 bases). The CDR3 is 16 amino acids. The germline V gene has CDR1 SGHVS and CDR2 FQNEAQ. The CDR3 DNA is TGTGCCAGCAGCTCCCGGTCAGGGACACCGCTCGGCGAGCAGCACTTC. This sequence encodes CASSSRSGTPLGEQHF.

This clonotype appeared many times. DNA of the CDR3: TGTGCCAGCAGTTTAGTGGGGGCCGGGGAGCAGTTCTTC. Protein sequence: CASSLVGAGEQFF. The chain is built from TRBV12-3 or TRBV12-4 and TRBJ2-1; D is perhaps TRBD1 (6 bases). The CDR3 totals 13 residues. V lost 1 base and J lost 10, with 11 bases in between.

V is TRBV27 and J is TRBJ2-5, with a tentative D call TRBD1 (6 bases). V was shortened by 8 bases and J by 5 bases, with 15 bases between the two germline ends. The germline V gene encodes CDR1 MNHEY and CDR2 SMNVEV (reference sequence). The CDR3 is 13 residues long. The CDR3 nucleotides read TGTGCCAGCGGGCCACAGGGATTCGAGACCCAGTACTTC. Translated: CASGPQGFETQYF.

The chain carries TRBV7-9 and TRBJ2-1; D possibly corresponds to TRBD1 (6 bases). The CDR3 runs to 16 residues. V was shortened by 7 bases and J by 3 bases, with 19 bases between the two germline ends. Germline values: CDR1 SEHNR, CDR2 FQNEAQ (reference sequence). The CDR3 DNA follows: TGTGCCAGCATCCACATGGACAGTTTAAACTACAATGAGCAGTTCTTC. Protein sequence: CASIHMDSLNYNEQFF.

This clonotype appeared many times. This sequence joins TRBV19 and TRBJ2-3; D gene ambiguous. Per the germline V gene, CDR1 is LNHDA and CDR2 is SQIVND (reference sequence). The CDR3 contains 14 residues. Trimming removed 4 bases at V and 1 base at J, with 9 bases between. The CDR3 nucleotides read TGTGCCAGTAGTAACGACGGACGCACAGATACGCAGTATTTT. Translating gives CASSNDGRTDTQYF. Combining the CDR3 with reference TRBV19 and TRBJ2-3 gives the whole variable domain DGGITQSPKYLFRKEGQNVTLSCEQNLNHDAMYWYRQDPGQGLRLIYYSQIVNDFQKGDIAEGYSVSREKKESFPLTVTSAQKNPTAFYLCASSNDGRTDTQYFGPGTRLTVL.

The sample holds many counts of this clonotype. The V call is TRBV2, the J call TRBJ2-1; the match to TRBD2 covers 14 bases. The CDR3 contains 19 residues. The J segment lost 8 bases and the V segment lost 6 bases, leaving 18 bases of the junction unmatched. CDR1 is SNHLY, CDR2 FYNNEI, per germline. The CDR3 nucleotides read TGTGCCAGCAGGTCCGGGACTAGCGGGAGAAGGATATGGGAATATGAGCAGTTCTTC. It codes for CASRSGTSGRRIWEYEQFF.

This clonotype appeared many times. The chain combines TRBV20-1 with TRBJ2-7, with D maybe TRBD2 (7 bases). This CDR3 is built from 14 residues. The V end was cut by 5 bases, the J end by 3 bases, with 17 bases between. CDR1 and CDR2 from the germline V gene are DFQATT and SNEGSKA (reference sequence). The CDR3 region has the DNA TGCAGTGCTCTGACAGGACGGGGGGTCTACGAGCAGTACTTC. Encoded protein: CSALTGRGVYEQYF.

This clonotype was recorded a few times. V usage is TRBV19 and J usage is TRBJ1-2; 9 nucleotides line up with TRBD1. V shed 6 bases, J shed 4 bases, and the junction held 9 bases outside the gene matches. Germline CDR1 is LNHDA and CDR2 is SQIVND (reference sequence). CDR3 size: 15 residues. The CDR3 region is CASSSPGQGSYGYTF. The DNA for the CDR3 is TGTGCCAGTAGCTCCCCGGGACAGGGAAGCTATGGCTACACCTTC.

Ten or more counts support this clonotype. V and J are TRBV2 and TRBJ1-2, with TRBD1 matching 7 bases. The germline CDR1 and CDR2 sequences are SNHLY and FYNNEI. CDR3 length: 14 amino acids. J gave up 6 bases and V 7 bases, and 11 bases lay outside the gene matches. The CDR3 reads CASKRGRQGDGYTF. In nucleotides, the CDR3 is TGTGCCAGCAAGAGGGGAAGACAGGGAGATGGCTACACCTTC.

This clonotype was seen at least ten times. This sequence joins TRBV5-1 and TRBJ2-1, with D perhaps TRBD2 (6 bases). The CDR3 is made up of 15 amino acids. Deletions cut 4 bases from V and 6 bases from J, with 17 bases between. Germline V gene data show CDR1 as SGHRS and CDR2 as YFSETQ. CDR3 nucleotides: TGCGCCAGCAGCCCGCTTTATACTAGCCTCAATGAGCAGTTCTTC. It translates to CASSPLYTSLNEQFF.

The sample holds many counts of this clonotype. The rearrangement links TRBV9 to TRBJ2-5, with 8 positions matching TRBD1. Germline CDR1 is SGDLS and CDR2 is YYNGEE. J lost 4 bases, V lost 6 bases, and 14 bases had no gene match. This CDR3 contains 16 residues. In DNA, the CDR3 is TGTGCCAGCACGCGGACCCCGGACAGGGTACGAGAGACCCAGTACTTC. This translates into CASTRTPDRVRETQYF.

This clonotype appeared many times. The gene calls are TRBV6-2 or TRBV6-3 and TRBJ2-7, with 8 bases that match TRBD1. V was clipped by 8 bases and J by 2 bases; unmatched bases: 5. Looked up from germline, CDR1 is MNHEY and CDR2 is SVGEGT. CDR3 length: 13 amino acids. For the CDR3, the DNA is TGTGCCAGCCGGACAGGGAGGACCTACGAGCAGTACTTC. The encoded protein is CASRTGRTYEQYF.

This chain joins TRBV3-1 and TRBJ2-5; a possible D gene is TRBD1 (5 bases). V was cut by 0 bases and J by 5 bases, with 13 bases left in between. Germline CDR1 and CDR2: LGHDT and YNNKEL (reference sequence). The CDR3 is 15 residues long. The CDR3 DNA reads TGTGCCAGCAGCCAAGAGGGGCCCCTTGAGGAGACCCAGTACTTC. It is translated as CASSQEGPLEETQYF.

This clonotype was counted ten times or more. This chain uses TRBV12-3 or TRBV12-4 with TRBJ2-4; TRBD1 agrees at 8 bases. With V trimmed by 8 bases and J by 4 bases, 4 bases remained unmatched. This CDR3 is built from 13 residues. CDR3 in amino acids: CASVRQGKNIQYF. CDR3 nucleotide sequence: TGTGCCAGCGTCAGACAGGGGAAAAACATTCAGTACTTC.

The chain links TRBV5-5 to TRBJ2-3; D not resolved. The CDR3 has 16 amino acids. Deletions cut 0 bases from V and 0 bases from J, with 11 bases between. CDR1 is SGHKS, CDR2 YYEKEE, per germline (reference sequence). In DNA form, the CDR3 reads TGTGCCAGCAGCTTGGGTATGGCAGCTAGCACAGATACGCAGTATTTT. Its protein is CASSLGMAASTDTQYF.

This clonotype was detected ten times or more. The rearrangement joins TRBV2 to TRBJ1-4; 8 nucleotides line up with TRBD1. The trim removed 7 bases at V and 4 bases at J, leaving 8 bases unmatched. Germline V lookup: CDR1 SNHLY, CDR2 FYNNEI. The CDR3 is 15 amino acids. The CDR3 here is CASINRDRFNEKLFF. The CDR3 DNA sequence: TGTGCCAGCATTAACCGGGACAGGTTTAATGAAAAACTGTTTTTT.

This clonotype was seen at least ten times. J is TRBJ1-2 and V is TRBV12-3 or TRBV12-4, with TRBD1 matching over 9 bases. J was trimmed by 2 bases and V by 5 bases; bases with no gene match: 12. The CDR3 runs to 17 residues. The CDR3 protein is CASSLTGGWGRNYGYTF. The CDR3 DNA follows: TGTGCCAGCAGTCTCACAGGGGGCTGGGGGAGAAACTATGGCTACACCTTC.

This clonotype was detected many times. The chain joins TRBV6-2 or TRBV6-3 to TRBJ2-7, with D possibly matching TRBD1 (6 bases). Germline values: CDR1 MNHEY, CDR2 SVGEGT. The V and J ends lost 2 bases and 2 bases respectively, with 10 bases between them. There are 14 residues in the CDR3. The DNA for the CDR3 is TGTGCCAGCAGTTACGGGCAGGGGCCCTACGAGCAGTACTTC. Amino acid sequence: CASSYGQGPYEQYF.

Points on this clonotype: A read error may be the cause here, since a much bigger clone is one base away. The rearrangement joins TRBV27 to TRBJ2-3; 8 bases are a match to TRBD1. This CDR3 is 14 amino acids long. The germline V gene encodes CDR1 MNHEY and CDR2 SMNVEV (reference sequence). Trimming cost V 6 bases and J 1 base; bases outside gene matches: 3. As DNA, the CDR3 is TGTGCCAGCAGGACGACAGGGGGCACAGATACGCAGTATTTT. This translates into CASRTTGGTDTQYF.

The chain combines TRBV28 with TRBJ1-2; D is uncertain. CDR3 length equals 17 residues. Per germline, CDR1 MDHEN and CDR2 SYDVKM. V lost 1 base and J 4 bases, leaving 19 bases between the germline ends. This CDR3 is CASSLYSPQFFSYGYTF. DNA of the CDR3: TGTGCCAGCAGTTTATACTCCCCCCAGTTCTTCAGCTATGGCTACACCTTC.

This clonotype was counted many times. This sequence joins TRBV4-1 and TRBJ2-7, with D possibly matching TRBD1 (5 bases). V lost 0 bases, J lost 5 bases, and 11 bases lay in between. This CDR3 contains 14 residues. Germline V gene data show CDR1 as MGHRA and CDR2 as YSYEKL. The CDR3, as DNA: TGCGCCAGCAGCCAAGAAGGCAGGGCCGACGAGCAGTACTTC. Amino acids: CASSQEGRADEQYF.

This clonotype showed up many times. V usage is TRBV7-3 and J usage is TRBJ2-3, with D possibly matching TRBD2 (6 bases). This CDR3 is built from 16 residues. Trimming stripped 1 base from V and 0 bases from J, with 11 bases between. Germline CDR1 is SGHTA and CDR2 is FQGTGA. The CDR3 here is CASSLRGTLSTDTQYF. CDR3 nucleotide sequence: TGTGCCAGCAGCTTAAGGGGGACTTTAAGCACAGATACGCAGTATTTT. The whole variable domain, filled in from reference TRBV7-3 and TRBJ2-3, reads GAGVSQTPSNKVTEKGKYVELRCDPISGHTALYWYRQSLGQGPEFLIYFQGTGAADDSGLPNDRFFAVRPEGSVSTLKIQRTERGDSAVYLCASSLRGTLSTDTQYFGPGTRLTVL.

This clonotype came up many times. The chain couples TRBV10-3 to TRBJ2-5, with D perhaps matching TRBD2 (5 bases). V was pared by 5 bases and J by 4 bases, with 11 bases between. The CDR3 contains 13 residues. CDR1 ENHRY and CDR2 SYGVKD come from the germline V gene. The CDR3 reads CAISHGEIETQYF. CDR3 DNA sequence: TGTGCCATCAGTCACGGGGAGATAGAGACCCAGTACTTC.

The chain carries TRBV30 and TRBJ1-3; D remains ambiguous. The CDR3 contains 17 residues. The V and J ends lost 5 bases and 0 bases respectively, with 20 bases between them. The V gene's germline CDR1 is GTSNPN and CDR2 SVGIG (reference sequence). CDR3 protein: CAWGAPGSANSGNTIYF. The DNA for the CDR3 is TGTGCCTGGGGAGCACCAGGATCCGCAAACTCTGGAAACACCATATATTTT.

This clonotype was picked up many times. The CDR3 DNA reads as TGTGCCAGCAGTTATATCAGTCAGGGGGCTTTTTCCCCCTATGGCTACACCTTC. Protein sequence: CASSYISQGAFSPYGYTF. This rearrangement joins TRBV6-1 to TRBJ1-2, with 8 nucleotides matching TRBD1. In germline, CDR1 is MNHNS, CDR2 SASEGT. V shed 5 bases, J shed 4 bases, and the junction held 18 bases outside the gene matches. The CDR3 is made up of 18 amino acids.